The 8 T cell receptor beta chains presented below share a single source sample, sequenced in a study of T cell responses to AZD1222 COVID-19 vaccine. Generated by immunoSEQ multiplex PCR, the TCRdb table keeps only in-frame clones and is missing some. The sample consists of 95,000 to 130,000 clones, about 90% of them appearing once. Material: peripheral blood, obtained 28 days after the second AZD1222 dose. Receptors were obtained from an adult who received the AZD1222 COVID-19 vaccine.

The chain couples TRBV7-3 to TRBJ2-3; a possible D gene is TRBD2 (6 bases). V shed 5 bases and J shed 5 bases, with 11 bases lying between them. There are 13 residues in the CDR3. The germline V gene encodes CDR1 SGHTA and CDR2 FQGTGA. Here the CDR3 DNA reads TGTGCCAGCAGCCCCTTGGGAGGAGATACGCAGTATTTT. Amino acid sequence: CASSPLGGDTQYF. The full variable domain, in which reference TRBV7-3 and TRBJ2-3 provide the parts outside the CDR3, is GAGVSQTPSNKVTEKGKYVELRCDPISGHTALYWYRQSLGQGPEFLIYFQGTGAADDSGLPNDRFFAVRPEGSVSTLKIQRTERGDSAVYLCASSPLGGDTQYFGPGTRLTVL.

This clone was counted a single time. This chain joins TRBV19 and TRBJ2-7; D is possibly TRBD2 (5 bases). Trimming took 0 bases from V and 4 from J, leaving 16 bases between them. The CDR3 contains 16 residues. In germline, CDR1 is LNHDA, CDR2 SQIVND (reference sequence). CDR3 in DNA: TGTGCCAGTAGTATAGATTTCGTTTCTAGCTGGTACGAGCAGTACTTC. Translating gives CASSIDFVSSWYEQYF.

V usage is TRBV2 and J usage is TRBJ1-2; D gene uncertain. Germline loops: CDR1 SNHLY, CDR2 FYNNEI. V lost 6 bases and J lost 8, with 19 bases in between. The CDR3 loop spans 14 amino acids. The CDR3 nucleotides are TGTGCCAGCAGGTTCGACCCAACAGTATTAGGCTACACCTTC. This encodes CASRFDPTVLGYTF.

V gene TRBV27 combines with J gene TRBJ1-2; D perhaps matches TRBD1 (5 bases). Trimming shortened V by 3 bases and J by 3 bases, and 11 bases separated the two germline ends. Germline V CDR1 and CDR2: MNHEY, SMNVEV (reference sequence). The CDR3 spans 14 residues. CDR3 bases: TGTGCCAGCAGTTTGGGGGGACCTCACTATGGCTACACCTTC. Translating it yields CASSLGGPHYGYTF.

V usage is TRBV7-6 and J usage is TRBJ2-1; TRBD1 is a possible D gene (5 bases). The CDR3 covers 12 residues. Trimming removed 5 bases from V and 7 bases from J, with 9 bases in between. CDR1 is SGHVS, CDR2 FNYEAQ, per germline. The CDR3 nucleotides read TGTGCCAGCAGCCGAAAGGGGAATGAGCAGTTCTTC. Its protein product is CASSRKGNEQFF.

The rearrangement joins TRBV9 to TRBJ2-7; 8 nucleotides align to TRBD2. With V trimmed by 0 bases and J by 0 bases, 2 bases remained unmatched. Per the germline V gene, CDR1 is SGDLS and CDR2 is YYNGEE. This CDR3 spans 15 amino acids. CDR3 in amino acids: CASSVAGGSSYEQYF. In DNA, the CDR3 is TGTGCCAGCAGCGTAGCGGGAGGGTCCTCCTACGAGCAGTACTTC.

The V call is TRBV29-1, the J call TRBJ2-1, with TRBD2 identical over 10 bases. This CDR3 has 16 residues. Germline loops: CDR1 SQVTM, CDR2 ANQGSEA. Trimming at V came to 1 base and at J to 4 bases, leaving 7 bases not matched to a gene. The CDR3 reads CSVEGPASGSYNEQFF. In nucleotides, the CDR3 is TGCAGCGTTGAAGGACCCGCTAGCGGGAGTTACAATGAGCAGTTCTTC.

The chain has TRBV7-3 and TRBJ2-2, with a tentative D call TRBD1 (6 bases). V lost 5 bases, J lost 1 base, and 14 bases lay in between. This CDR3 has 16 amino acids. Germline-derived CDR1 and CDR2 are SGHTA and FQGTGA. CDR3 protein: CASSPQLGGNTGELFF. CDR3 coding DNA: TGTGCCAGCAGCCCCCAGTTAGGGGGGAACACCGGGGAGCTGTTTTTT. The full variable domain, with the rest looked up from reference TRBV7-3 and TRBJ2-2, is GAGVSQTPSNKVTEKGKYVELRCDPISGHTALYWYRQSLGQGPEFLIYFQGTGAADDSGLPNDRFFAVRPEGSVSTLKIQRTERGDSAVYLCASSPQLGGNTGELFFGEGSRLTVL.